A selection of T cell receptor beta chains follows, all from one sample in a study of shared clonotypes between healthy human individuals. Assay used: immunoSEQ multiplex PCR; TCRdb lists only in-frame clones, some missing. Found here are around 500,000 clones, about 85% of them singletons; the top ten hold over 10%. The source material was PBMCs. These receptors originate from a woman between 40 and 55 years old in good health. Some clones in this sample may be carry-over from other donors' samples. The CDR3 runs from the conserved cysteine through the conserved F or W. Fields, in order: clone size, J gene, V gene, D gene, CDR3 DNA, CDR3 protein. A D gene is named only where the DNA matches it firmly. Not all rows give a size; the values are once, few, many and, for expanded clones, a class.

size: .; J: TRBJ2-7; V: TRBV5-1; D: .; DNA: TGCGCCAGCAGCTTGGTTGGCCAGCGGTCCTACGAGCAGTACTTC; CDR3: CASSLVGQRSYEQYF
size: .; J: TRBJ2-7; V: TRBV5-1; D: TRBD1; DNA: TGCGCCAGCAGGTCACAGGGGGCGCCGTCCGAGCAGTACTTC; CDR3: CASRSQGAPSEQYF
size: .; J: TRBJ1-5; V: TRBV2; D: .; DNA: TGTGCCAGCAGTGAAGTGGATAGCAATCAGCCCCAGCATTTT; CDR3: CASSEVDSNQPQHF
size: few; J: TRBJ2-7; V: TRBV28; D: .; DNA: TGTGCCAGCAGTTCTCGGGGGGCCTCCTACGAGCAGTACTTC; CDR3: CASSSRGASYEQYF
size: few; J: TRBJ2-1; V: TRBV6-5; D: .; DNA: TGTGCCAGCAGTTACCGGGATACAGTCGGTTATGAGCAGTTCTTC; CDR3: CASSYRDTVGYEQFF
size: .; J: TRBJ1-4; V: TRBV7-6; D: .; DNA: TGTGCCAGCAGCTTAGCGGGGCAGACCTCCAATAATGAAAAACTGTTTTTT; CDR3: CASSLAGQTSNNEKLFF
size: many; J: TRBJ2-6; V: TRBV7-9; D: .; DNA: TGTGCCAGCATCAAGATCGCCTCTGGGGCCAACGTCCTGACTTTC; CDR3: CASIKIASGANVLTF
size: many; J: TRBJ1-5; V: TRBV2; D: TRBD1; DNA: TGTGCCAGCATGTCTACAGGGGGCCGACAGCCCCAGCATTTT; CDR3: CASMSTGGRQPQHF
size: .; J: TRBJ2-5; V: TRBV7-3; D: TRBD1; DNA: TGTGCCAGCAGCTTACGGGGGACTAAGGGACAGGGGATCCAAGAGACCCAGTACTTC; CDR3: CASSLRGTKGQGIQETQYF
size: .; J: TRBJ2-3; V: TRBV2; D: .; DNA: TGTGCCAGCAGTGAAGTGAATTGGGGGGCCCTTTTCACAGATACGCAGTATTTT; CDR3: CASSEVNWGALFTDTQYF
size: .; J: TRBJ2-6; V: TRBV19; D: .; DNA: TGTGCCAGTAGTATAGGGGTGAGCTCTGGGGCCAACGTCCTGACTTTC; CDR3: CASSIGVSSGANVLTF
size: .; J: TRBJ2-4; V: TRBV27; D: .; DNA: TGTGCCAGCAGTCCCGGACAGAGAAACATTCAGTACTTC; CDR3: CASSPGQRNIQYF
size: .; J: TRBJ2-5; V: TRBV5-1; D: TRBD2; DNA: TGCGCCAGCAGCGAAAGGACTAGCGGGATCGAGACCCAGTACTTC; CDR3: CASSERTSGIETQYF
size: .; J: TRBJ2-1; V: TRBV5-4; D: TRBD2; DNA: TGTGCCAGCAGCTTGGGACTAGCGGGAGTCCACAATGAGCAGTTCTTC; CDR3: CASSLGLAGVHNEQFF
size: .; J: TRBJ2-1; V: TRBV15; D: .; DNA: TGTGCCACCAGCAGAGATCGCGGGGCTTGGGGGAGTTACAATGAGCAGTTCTTC; CDR3: CATSRDRGAWGSYNEQFF
size: .; J: TRBJ2-7; V: TRBV28; D: .; DNA: TGTGCCAGCAACCCAGGGAGCTCCTACGAGCAGTACTTC; CDR3: CASNPGSSYEQYF
size: .; J: TRBJ1-2; V: TRBV30; D: .; DNA: TGTGCCTGGAGTGTGCGGGTGGGGTCCTTATATGGCTACACCTTC; CDR3: CAWSVRVGSLYGYTF
size: once; J: TRBJ2-7; V: TRBV9; D: TRBD2; DNA: TGTGCCAGCAGCCCTAGATCAATGAGCGGGACTCGGGACGAGCAGTACTTC; CDR3: CASSPRSMSGTRDEQYF
size: few; J: TRBJ1-4; V: TRBV5-1; D: .; DNA: TGCGCCAGCAGCTTGAGGACACCAACTAATGAAAAACTGTTTTTT; CDR3: CASSLRTPTNEKLFF
size: .; J: TRBJ2-7; V: TRBV7-2; D: TRBD2; DNA: TGTGCCAGCAGCTTAGCAAGGACTAGCGGGTACGAGCAGTACTTC; CDR3: CASSLARTSGYEQYF
size: .; J: TRBJ2-7; V: TRBV7-7; D: .; DNA: TGTGCCAGCAGCTCAAACCTGGGAGGCGAGCAGTACTTC; CDR3: CASSSNLGGEQYF
size: .; J: TRBJ1-1; V: TRBV4-1; D: .; DNA: TGCGCCAGCAGCCCGTTTACCCCGGCGACTAGTAACACTGAAGCTTTCTTT; CDR3: CASSPFTPATSNTEAFF
size: .; J: TRBJ2-1; V: TRBV19; D: .; DNA: TGTGCCAGTAGTATAGGTCGGGTGGGGTCCTACAATGAGCAGTTCTTC; CDR3: CASSIGRVGSYNEQFF
size: .; J: TRBJ2-7; V: TRBV6-6; D: .; DNA: TGTGCCAGCGGACTGTCCTACGAGCAGTACTTC; CDR3: CASGLSYEQYF
size: .; J: TRBJ2-7; V: TRBV27; D: TRBD2; DNA: TGTGCCAGCAGTTCTAGGGGAGGGCGGGGTTGGGTCGACGGGTACTTC; CDR3: CASSSRGGRGWVDGYF
size: .; J: TRBJ2-7; V: TRBV15; D: .; DNA: TGTGCCACCAGCAGAGGGGATTACGAGCAGTACTTC; CDR3: CATSRGDYEQYF
size: .; J: TRBJ2-7; V: TRBV9; D: .; DNA: TGTGCCAGCAGCGTAGGGGCTAACGAGCAGTACTTC; CDR3: CASSVGANEQYF
size: .; J: TRBJ2-3; V: TRBV7-9; D: TRBD2; DNA: TGTGCCAGCAGCTTAGTGGCTAGCGGCGCAGATACGCAGTATTTT; CDR3: CASSLVASGADTQYF
size: few; J: TRBJ1-1; V: TRBV29-1; D: TRBD1; DNA: TGCAGCGTGGCCGGGACAGTGAACACTGAAGCTTTCTTT; CDR3: CSVAGTVNTEAFF
size: .; J: TRBJ2-1; V: TRBV7-3; D: TRBD1; DNA: TGTGCCAGCAGCTTAATACCCAGACAGGGCCTTAGTTACAATGAGCAGTTCTTC; CDR3: CASSLIPRQGLSYNEQFF
size: many; J: TRBJ2-5; V: TRBV18; D: .; DNA: TGTGCCAGCTCACCAGGGGAGACCCAGTACTTC; CDR3: CASSPGETQYF
size: .; J: TRBJ2-7; V: TRBV7-6; D: TRBD1; DNA: TGTGCCAGCAGCTGGGATGTGGCAGGGGGTTCCTACGAGCAGTACTTC; CDR3: CASSWDVAGGSYEQYF
size: .; J: TRBJ2-3; V: TRBV15; D: .; DNA: TGTGCCACCAGCAGACAACAGGGTGGCGCAGATACGCAGTATTTT; CDR3: CATSRQQGGADTQYF
size: .; J: TRBJ2-5; V: TRBV29-1; D: TRBD2; DNA: TGCAGCGTATTTGGGGAGGGGGAGACCCAGTACTTC; CDR3: CSVFGEGETQYF
size: .; J: TRBJ2-1; V: TRBV25-1; D: TRBD2; DNA: TGTGCCAGCAGTGACCTTAGCGGGAGGTACTACAATGAGCAGTTCTTC; CDR3: CASSDLSGRYYNEQFF
size: .; J: TRBJ2-7; V: TRBV18; D: .; DNA: TGTGCCAGCTCACCACCGTCACTACGAGGAGAGCAGTACTTC; CDR3: CASSPPSLRGEQYF
size: few; J: TRBJ1-2; V: TRBV7-2; D: TRBD1; DNA: TGTGCCAGCAGCTCCCACAGGGGGCTAGAAGGCTACACCTTC; CDR3: CASSSHRGLEGYTF
size: .; J: TRBJ1-1; V: TRBV10-2; D: .; DNA: TGCGCCAGCAGGGAAGTGGGGGTCAACACTGAAGCTTTCTTT; CDR3: CASREVGVNTEAFF
size: .; J: TRBJ2-2; V: TRBV28; D: .; DNA: TGTGCCAGCAGTACCCCAGGAGGACCCAACACCGGGGAGCTGTTTTTT; CDR3: CASSTPGGPNTGELFF
size: .; J: TRBJ2-5; V: TRBV28; D: TRBD2; DNA: TGTGCCAGCAGTCTTATAGGAGCGGGAGTGACAGAGACCCAGTACTTC; CDR3: CASSLIGAGVTETQYF
size: many; J: TRBJ1-2; V: TRBV9; D: .; DNA: TGTGCCAGCAGCGTAGCTCCTTCAGATAACTATGGCTACACCTTC; CDR3: CASSVAPSDNYGYTF
size: .; J: TRBJ2-2; V: TRBV15; D: .; DNA: TGTGCCACCAGCAGAGCCGGACAGAGTACCGGGGAGCTGTTTTTT; CDR3: CATSRAGQSTGELFF
size: .; J: TRBJ1-5; V: TRBV2; D: TRBD1; DNA: TGTGCCAGCAGTATGCGGCAGGGGGATCAGCCCCAGCATTTT; CDR3: CASSMRQGDQPQHF
size: .; J: TRBJ2-3; V: TRBV7-3; D: .; DNA: TGTGCCAGCAGCTTAGGGACTAGCACAGATACGCAGTATTTT; CDR3: CASSLGTSTDTQYF
size: .; J: TRBJ2-1; V: TRBV7-9; D: .; DNA: TGTGCCAGCAGCTTAGCACGGTTCAATGAGCAGTTCTTC; CDR3: CASSLARFNEQFF
size: .; J: TRBJ1-1; V: TRBV4-1; D: .; DNA: TGCGCCAGCAGCCAAGATTCGCTAGGGCCCTTGAACACTGAAGCTTTCTTT; CDR3: CASSQDSLGPLNTEAFF
size: few; J: TRBJ2-7; V: TRBV7-2; D: .; DNA: TGTGCCAGCAGCTCCTTACCTAGTTTAGTGTACGAGCAGTACTTC; CDR3: CASSSLPSLVYEQYF
size: .; J: TRBJ2-5; V: TRBV5-4; D: TRBD1; DNA: TGTGCCAGCAGTTCTACGGGACAGCCGCAAGAGACCCAGTACTTC; CDR3: CASSSTGQPQETQYF
size: .; J: TRBJ2-1; V: TRBV29-1; D: .; DNA: TGCAGCGTCACCCTCACCGGGACCCTAAGCAATGAGCAGTTCTTC; CDR3: CSVTLTGTLSNEQFF
size: once; J: TRBJ2-7; V: TRBV2; D: .; DNA: TGTGCCAGCAGTGCCGGCTACGAGCAGTACTTC; CDR3: CASSAGYEQYF
size: .; J: TRBJ2-3; V: TRBV7-3; D: TRBD2; DNA: TGTGCCAGCAGCTTAATCGGGACTAGCGGGAGGGATACGCAGTATTTT; CDR3: CASSLIGTSGRDTQYF
size: once; J: TRBJ2-1; V: TRBV15; D: TRBD2; DNA: TGTGCCACCAGCAGAGAACTAGCGGGAGACCTTAACAATGAGCAGTTCTTC; CDR3: CATSRELAGDLNNEQFF
size: .; J: TRBJ1-1; V: TRBV5-1; D: .; DNA: TGCGCCAGCAGCTTGCTAGGGATGCACACTGAAGCTTTCTTT; CDR3: CASSLLGMHTEAFF
size: .; J: TRBJ2-7; V: TRBV9; D: TRBD1; DNA: TGTGCCAGCAGCAGACGGACAGGGGGCTCCTACGAGCAGTACTTC; CDR3: CASSRRTGGSYEQYF
size: once; J: TRBJ2-5; V: TRBV5-1; D: .; DNA: TGCGCCAGCAGCTTGGGGGGAGCCCAAGAGACCCAGTACTTC; CDR3: CASSLGGAQETQYF
size: .; J: TRBJ2-1; V: TRBV11-2; D: TRBD2; DNA: TGTGCCAGCAGTTATACTAGCGGGAGGCCCTCCTACAATGAGCAGTTCTTC; CDR3: CASSYTSGRPSYNEQFF
size: .; J: TRBJ2-7; V: TRBV6-1; D: TRBD1; DNA: TGTGCCAGCAGTGAACAGGGGGCGTTGAACGAGCAGTACTTC; CDR3: CASSEQGALNEQYF